This T cell receptor (beta chain) was retrieved from a study of vaccination effects on CD4 cells after COVID-19. Sequencing in the ViraFEST assay came after antigen-specific CD4+ T cells had been expanded with viral peptide pools, which were used to stimulate PBMC. Isolating CD4+ T cells followed approximately 10 days of culture. Testing of the vaccine recipients showed negative nucleocapsid antibodies and no prior SARS-CoV-2 infection. Study-level findings and limits: Just 1 of 255 vaccine-induced clones in healthy recipients was cross-reactive. Infection- and vaccine-induced clones contracted markedly late after vaccination.

About this clone: Its target is unknown.

Profiled with immunoSEQ multiplex PCR; TCRdb holds only in-frame clones, not every one. The sample has about 22,000 clones, roughly four fifths seen once. The input for sequencing was CD4+ T cells from PBMCs cultured with HCoV-NL63 spike peptides, taken before COVID-19 vaccination. This receptor was taken from a human donor who received a COVID-19 vaccine.

The chain's CDR3 is CASSSTVYSGNTIYF. The DNA for the CDR3 is TGTGCCAGCAGTTCCACAGTTTACTCTGGAAACACCATATATTTT. The J gene is TRBJ1-3, the V gene TRBV28; D remains unclear. CDR1 and CDR2 from the germline V gene are MDHEN and SYDVKM. This CDR3 spans 15 amino acids. V was shortened by 4 bases and J by 0 bases, with 10 bases between the two germline ends.